Shown below are 27 T cell receptor beta chains from a single sample sequenced in a study of cytomegalovirus exposure and HLA in healthy donors. The PCR ran on 60 Vbeta and 13 Jbeta primers. Only in-frame clones appear in the TCRdb table, and some are missing; sequencing was by immunoSEQ multiplex PCR. The sample lists 120,000 to 150,000 clones, about 75% occurring once. What was sequenced was PBMCs. These receptors all come from a woman under 40 in good health and CMV-seronegative.

V usage is TRBV27 and J usage is TRBJ2-3, with TRBD1 identical over 7 bases. This CDR3 region has 14 residues. V was pared by 4 bases and J by 6 bases, with 7 bases of the junction left unmatched. Germline CDR1 MNHEY, CDR2 SMNVEV (reference sequence). The CDR3 DNA sequence: TGTGCCAGCAGTTCGACAGGGTGGTATGATACGCAGTATTTT. Protein sequence: CASSSTGWYDTQYF.

The chain recombines TRBV18 with TRBJ2-3; 8 bases are a match to TRBD1. The V and J ends lost 3 bases and 2 bases, in that order; junction bases with no gene match: 1. The CDR3 length is 14 residues. Germline CDR1 is KGHSH and CDR2 is LQKENI. This chain's CDR3 is CASSPGQATDTQYF. The CDR3 DNA reads TGTGCCAGCTCACCGGGACAGGCCACAGATACGCAGTATTTT.

The V call is TRBV7-2, the J call TRBJ2-1, with 13 bases matching TRBD2. CDR1 and CDR2 (germline): SGHTA, FQGNSA. The CDR3 loop spans 17 amino acids. After removal of 2 bases from V and 1 base from J, the junction contained 2 bases not matched to a gene. DNA for the CDR3: TGTGCCAGCAGCTTATGGACTAGCGGGAGATCCTACAATGAGCAGTTCTTC. The encoded protein is CASSLWTSGRSYNEQFF.

Worth noting for this clone: The conserved final phenylalanine or tryptophan is absent from the CDR3, which likely points to a read error. The rearrangement joins TRBV7-6 to TRBJ1-6; D unclear. Germline values: CDR1 SGHVS, CDR2 FNYEAQ. CDR3 size: 15 residues. Trimming stripped 2 bases from V and 7 bases from J, with 12 bases between. CDR3 coding DNA: TGTGCCAGCAGCTTAAGCGTCGGTGAGAATTCACCCCTCCACCTT. This translates into CASSLSVGENSPLHL.

The chain is built from TRBV7-9 and TRBJ2-7; TRBD1 agrees at 8 bases. The germline gives CDR1 SEHNR, CDR2 FQNEAQ (reference sequence). This CDR3 region has 13 residues. V gave up 3 bases and J gave up 6 bases; unmatched junction bases: 4. CDR3 region: CASSLTGVGEQYV. DNA for the CDR3: TGTGCCAGCAGCTTGACAGGGGTGGGCGAGCAGTACGTC.

V usage is TRBV7-8 and J usage is TRBJ2-7; unclear D gene. Germline-derived CDR1 and CDR2 are SGHVS and FQNEAQ. Trimming removed 5 bases at V and 2 bases at J, with 16 bases between. CDR3 length: 15 residues. CDR3 sequence: CASSLMGRVTYEQYV. CDR3 in DNA: TGTGCCAGCAGCCTAATGGGCCGAGTCACCTACGAGCAGTACGTC.

The chain employs TRBV4-2 and TRBJ2-7; 8 bases line up with TRBD2. The CDR3 spans 17 residues. V was pared by 0 bases and J by 1 base, with 8 bases of the junction left unmatched. Germline CDR1 reads LGHNA; CDR2 reads YNFKEQ. CDR3 nucleotide sequence: TGTGCCAGCAGCCAAGATCGGGAGGGCCCCCTATCCTACGAGCAGTACTTC. Its translation is CASSQDREGPLSYEQYF.

The V call is TRBV28, the J call TRBJ2-7, with 11 bases that match TRBD1. The CDR3 length is 15 residues. The germline CDR1 and CDR2 sequences are MDHEN and SYDVKM. Unmatched junction bases numbered 4, after V lost 3 bases and J lost 3 bases. This CDR3 is CASSFGTGGIYEQYF. The CDR3 nucleotides read TGTGCCAGCAGTTTTGGGACAGGGGGTATCTACGAGCAGTACTTC.

This clone has just a few counts. The chain links TRBV5-8 to TRBJ1-4; maybe TRBD1 (5 bases). The CDR3 spans 15 residues. The V end was cut by 3 bases, the J end by 0 bases, with 9 bases between. CDR1 SGHTS and CDR2 YDEGEE come from the germline V gene. CDR3 region: CASSSRTPTNEKLFF. CDR3 in DNA: TGTGCCAGCAGCTCAAGGACACCAACTAATGAAAAACTGTTTTTT.

The rearrangement uses TRBV6-1 and TRBJ2-7, with 9 bases aligning to TRBD1. The CDR3 loop spans 14 amino acids. The ends lost 5 bases at V and 0 bases at J; junction bases unmatched: 2. Germline CDR1 is MNHNS and CDR2 is SASEGT. This CDR3 reads CASSMGQGSYEQYF. CDR3 DNA sequence: TGTGCCAGCAGTATGGGACAGGGCTCCTACGAGCAGTACTTC.

The chain carries TRBV6-5 and TRBJ1-2; 9 positions agree with TRBD1. The germline V gene has CDR1 MNHEY and CDR2 SVGAGI. With V trimmed by 6 bases and J by 6 bases, 8 bases remained unmatched. This CDR3 is built from 14 residues. This CDR3 is CASRDYRGPDGYTF. Here the CDR3 DNA reads TGTGCCAGCAGGGACTACAGGGGGCCGGATGGCTACACCTTC.

The chain uses TRBV5-5 and TRBJ1-5; 8 positions agree with TRBD1. The CDR3 sequence is 17 residues long. Germline V gives CDR1 SGHKS, CDR2 YYEKEE (reference sequence). V was pared by 4 bases and J by 3 bases, with 12 bases of the junction left unmatched. The CDR3 loop is CASSAAEARGHNQPQHF. The CDR3 nucleotides read TGTGCCAGCAGCGCCGCGGAAGCCAGGGGGCACAATCAGCCCCAGCATTTT.

The chain is built from TRBV28 and TRBJ1-6, with D perhaps TRBD1 (6 bases). V was clipped by 7 bases and J by 7 bases, with 14 bases between them. The CDR3 sequence is 14 residues long. Germline CDR1 reads MDHEN; CDR2 reads SYDVKM. The CDR3 protein is CASKQGGYNSPLHF. The DNA for the CDR3 is TGTGCCAGCAAACAGGGAGGGTACAATTCACCCCTCCACTTT. The full variable domain, in which reference TRBV28 and TRBJ1-6 provide the parts outside the CDR3, is DVKVTQSSRYLVKRTGEKVFLECVQDMDHENMFWYRQDPGLGLRLIYFSYDVKMKEKGDIPEGYSVSREKKERFSLILESASTNQTSMYLCASKQGGYNSPLHFGNGTRLTVT.

The chain links TRBV18 to TRBJ2-6; perhaps TRBD2 as D (5 bases). This CDR3 is built from 17 residues. V was cut by 4 bases and J by 0 bases, with 13 bases left in between. CDR1 KGHSH and CDR2 LQKENI come from the germline V gene. For the CDR3, the DNA is TGTGCCAGCTCACGGGCGAACGGAGGCTCTGGGGCCAACGTCCTGACTTTC. It encodes CASSRANGGSGANVLTF.

The table lists this clone with a few counts. The V gene is TRBV18, the J gene TRBJ1-4; D may be TRBD1 (5 bases). Trimming pared 3 bases from V and 8 bases from J, leaving 13 bases between. This CDR3 is 14 amino acids long. Looked up from germline, CDR1 is KGHSH and CDR2 is LQKENI. CDR3 DNA sequence: TGTGCCAGCTCACCCCCAGGGATAGGCGAAAAACTGTTTTTT. It encodes CASSPPGIGEKLFF.

The chain links TRBV5-1 to TRBJ2-3; 10 nucleotides match TRBD2. Germline V gene data show CDR1 as SGHRS and CDR2 as YFSETQ. The V gene end was trimmed by 4 bases and the J gene end by 1 base; junction bases not matched to a gene: 3. The CDR3 spans 15 residues. The CDR3 loop is CASSPGLAGTDTQYF. The CDR3 nucleotides are TGCGCCAGCAGCCCCGGACTAGCGGGCACAGATACGCAGTATTTT.

The chain recombines TRBV9 with TRBJ2-2; 7 bases are a match to TRBD1. Trimming took 0 bases from V and 6 from J; bases not matched to a gene: 2. The CDR3 is 14 residues long. The germline gives CDR1 SGDLS, CDR2 YYNGEE. The CDR3 DNA reads as TGTGCCAGCAGCGTAGACAGGGGAGCCGGGGAGCTGTTTTTT. It specifies CASSVDRGAGELFF.

The J gene is TRBJ1-5, the V gene TRBV6-1; the D is unclear. Trimming pared 6 bases from V and 3 bases from J, leaving 12 bases between. Germline V lookup: CDR1 MNHNS, CDR2 SASEGT. The CDR3 covers 14 residues. The chain's CDR3 is CASSLNQDNQPQHF. The DNA of the CDR3 is TGTGCCAGCAGCTTGAACCAGGACAATCAGCCCCAGCATTTT.

The chain uses TRBV28 and TRBJ1-2; D is ambiguous. CDR3 length: 12 residues. Trimming cost V 1 base and J 7 bases, with 7 bases left between them. Germline CDR1 MDHEN, CDR2 SYDVKM. The CDR3 nucleotides read TGTGCCAGCAGTTTATACCCAGTTGGCTACACCTTC. Amino acids: CASSLYPVGYTF.

This clone was seen a handful of times. V gene TRBV30 combines with J gene TRBJ1-3; D not certain. The CDR3 has 11 residues. V shed 6 bases and J shed 0 bases, with 3 bases lying between them. Per the germline V gene, CDR1 is GTSNPN and CDR2 is SVGIG (reference sequence). DNA for the CDR3: TGTGCCTGTTACTCTGGAAACACCATATATTTT. It is translated as CACYSGNTIYF.

The chain has TRBV28 and TRBJ2-2, with 7 positions matching TRBD1. The CDR3 covers 15 residues. Losses at the gene ends were 5 bases for V and 6 bases for J; bases not matched to a gene: 9. In germline, CDR1 is MDHEN, CDR2 SYDVKM. DNA for the CDR3: TGTGCCAGCAGTAGACGACAGGGATGGGCCGGGGAGCTGTTTTTT. Translation gives CASSRRQGWAGELFF.

This clone was picked up one time. The J gene is TRBJ2-1, the V gene TRBV9; D possibly corresponds to TRBD1 (6 bases). CDR3 size: 16 residues. Trimming cost V 0 bases and J 1 base, with 11 bases left between them. Germline V gives CDR1 SGDLS, CDR2 YYNGEE. Here the CDR3 DNA reads TGTGCCAGCAGCGTAGTAGGGGGAAGGTCCTACAATGAGCAGTTCTTC. Amino acid sequence: CASSVVGGRSYNEQFF.

The count of this clone is one. The chain employs TRBV12-5 and TRBJ1-1, with D possibly matching TRBD1 (6 bases). Per the germline V gene, CDR1 is LGHNT and CDR2 is FRNRAP. The CDR3 extends over 16 amino acids. V was shortened by 1 base and J by 4 bases, with 16 bases between the two germline ends. The CDR3 is CASGLGGRGIGTEAFF. CDR3 DNA sequence: TGTGCTAGTGGTTTGGGTGGGAGGGGGATCGGCACTGAAGCTTTCTTT.

The DNA of the CDR3 is TGTGCCAGTAGTCCCACAGGGTATTATCAGCCCCAGCATTTT. It encodes CASSPTGYYQPQHF. V is TRBV19 and J is TRBJ1-5, with D tentatively TRBD1 (6 bases). The CDR3 consists of 14 residues. V lost 5 bases and J 5 bases, leaving 13 bases between the germline ends. The germline gives CDR1 LNHDA, CDR2 SQIVND (reference sequence).

The chain carries TRBV5-1 and TRBJ2-2; D may be TRBD1 (6 bases). The CDR3 consists of 16 residues. Germline V gives CDR1 SGHRS, CDR2 YFSETQ. Trimming took off 4 bases at V and 3 bases at J, with 16 bases between the two ends. The DNA of the CDR3 is TGCGCCAGCAGCCTGAATGGGGGCCCGGACACCGGGGAGCTGTTTTTT. This codes for CASSLNGGPDTGELFF.

V is TRBV18 and J is TRBJ2-4; the D gene is possibly TRBD2 (5 bases). The CDR3 is 16 amino acids. The germline CDR1 and CDR2 sequences are KGHSH and LQKENI. Trimming cost V 2 bases and J 3 bases, with 14 bases left between them. DNA of the CDR3: TGTGCCAGCTCACCAAACCCACTAGACTACAAAAACATTCAGTACTTC. Its protein is CASSPNPLDYKNIQYF.

This chain joins TRBV6-5 and TRBJ1-2; 7 bases line up with TRBD1. The germline gives CDR1 MNHEY, CDR2 SVGAGI. With V trimmed by 5 bases and J by 2 bases, 5 bases remained unmatched. The CDR3 totals 14 residues. CDR3 nucleotides: TGTGCCAGCAGTCAAGACAGGGCCAACTATGGCTACACCTTC. Residues: CASSQDRANYGYTF.